The rows below give T cell receptor beta chains drawn from one sample of a study of blood T cell repertoires in COVID-19. Sequencing used immunoSEQ multiplex PCR; TCRdb keeps in-frame clones, though not all of them. Of more than 85,000 clones in the sample, 84% were seen once. The material sequenced was peripheral blood. The receptors stem from a man aged 55 to 69 with acute or convalescent COVID-19. Both conserved end residues are part of each CDR3. Each record gives: D gene, clone size, V gene, J gene, CDR3 DNA, CDR3 protein. D genes are given only for firm matches. Expanded clones get a size class; other rows say once, few or many, or leave the size out.

TRBD1	.	TRBV28	TRBJ1-3	TGTGCCAGCAGTCCTTGGACAGGGGGCTCTGGAAACACCATATATTTT	CASSPWTGGSGNTIYF
.	.	TRBV5-1	TRBJ1-3	TGCGCCAGCAGCCCCTACTCTGGAAACACCATATATTTT	CASSPYSGNTIYF
TRBD1	.	TRBV18	TRBJ1-2	TGTGCCAGCTCACCTGACAGGGAGTATGGCTACACCTTC	CASSPDREYGYTF
.	.	TRBV10-2	TRBJ2-2	TGCGCCAGCAGTGAGCCGACCGGGGAGCTGTTTTTT	CASSEPTGELFF
.	.	TRBV11-2	TRBJ2-1	TGTGCCAGCAGCGCCTTGAAGGAGGTTGAGCAGTTCTTC	CASSALKEVEQFF
.	.	TRBV28	TRBJ1-4	TGTGCCAGCAGTAGCAAAGTGGGCACAACTAATGAAAAACTGTTTTTT	CASSSKVGTTNEKLFF
TRBD1	.	TRBV11-2	TRBJ1-3	TGTGCCAGCAGCTTACCCCCCGACAGGGGGGAGGGAAACACCATATATTTT	CASSLPPDRGEGNTIYF
TRBD2	.	TRBV7-2	TRBJ2-4	TGTGCCAGCAGCTTAGGGGGATCGGGGGGCAAAAACATTCAGTACTTC	CASSLGGSGGKNIQYF
TRBD1	.	TRBV19	TRBJ1-5	TGTGCCAGTAGAGGGGGACAGGGAGGGCTACAGCCCCAGCATTTT	CASRGGQGGLQPQHF
TRBD1	.	TRBV4-1	TRBJ2-1	TGCGCCAGCAGCCAAGGGGGGACAGGTCACTACAATGAGCAGTTCTTC	CASSQGGTGHYNEQFF
.	few	TRBV5-1	TRBJ1-6	TGCGCCAGCAGGCCCACAGCTCCTTCACCCCTCCACTTT	CASRPTAPSPLHF
TRBD1	.	TRBV6-2/TRBV6-3	TRBJ2-1	TGTGCCAGCAGCCCGGGACAGGGTTATTTGTCCTACAATGAGCAGTTCTTC	CASSPGQGYLSYNEQFF
TRBD2	once	TRBV5-1	TRBJ2-2	TGCGCCAGCAGCTCAGTAGCGGGGGGGCCCTTCGGGGAGCTGTTTTTT	CASSSVAGGPFGELFF
.	.	TRBV5-1	TRBJ1-5	TGCGCCAGCAGCTTGGCCGGTGTAAGCAATCAGCCCCAGCATTTT	CASSLAGVSNQPQHF
.	few	TRBV6-1	TRBJ1-2	TGTGCCAGCAGTGAAGAGCGGAGACTCCATGGCTACACCTTC	CASSEERRLHGYTF
TRBD2	.	TRBV7-2	TRBJ2-5	TGTGCCAGCAGCTTAGCGCGGGGACTAGCGGGGTTTATCGAGACCCAGTACTTC	CASSLARGLAGFIETQYF
.	.	TRBV9	TRBJ1-1	TGTGCCAGCAGCGCCGCCGGGACACGGAACACTGAAGCTTTCTTT	CASSAAGTRNTEAFF
.	.	TRBV3-1/TRBV3-2	TRBJ1-2	TGTGCCAGCAGCCAAGTATTCAGGGGCAGCTATGGCTACACCTTC	CASSQVFRGSYGYTF